The 20 T cell receptor beta chains below all came from one sample that was sequenced in a study of healthy donors' naive CD4 and CD8 T cells. TCR libraries were built from approximately 0.55 ug of total RNA by linear amplification. Via MiXCR, TCRdb re-called the reads, giving one row per CDR3 protein. The data show approximately 180,000 distinct CDR3 sequences, about 70% seen once. Sequencing was carried out using naive CD4+ and CD8+ T cells sorted from blood, pooled from several donors. Receptors originate from a pool of human donors in good health; the sample pools cells from several healthy donors.

This chain connects TRBV20-1 to TRBJ1-2; D perhaps matches TRBD1 (6 bases). V was clipped by 5 bases and J by 7 bases, with 17 bases between them. The germline V gene encodes CDR1 DFQATT and CDR2 SNEGSKA (reference sequence). This CDR3 has 13 amino acids. In DNA, the CDR3 is TGCAGTGCTCCTAAAACGACAGGCTTTGGCTACACCTTC. Its translation: CSAPKTTGFGYTF.

This sequence joins TRBV19 and TRBJ2-7; no clear D. With 5 bases removed from V and 3 bases from J, the gap between germline ends came to 5 bases. Germline CDR1 and CDR2: LNHDA and SQIVND (reference sequence). The CDR3 loop spans 11 amino acids. CDR3 sequence (DNA): TGTGCCAGTAGTGGCTTCTACGAGCAGTACTTC. Protein product: CASSGFYEQYF. Drawing the rest from reference TRBV19 and TRBJ2-7, the complete variable domain is DGGITQSPKYLFRKEGQNVTLSCEQNLNHDAMYWYRQDPGQGLRLIYYSQIVNDFQKGDIAEGYSVSREKKESFPLTVTSAQKNPTAFYLCASSGFYEQYFGPGTRLTVT.

This chain links TRBV20-1 with TRBJ1-5, with 8 bases identical to TRBD1. V gave up 0 bases and J gave up 5 bases; unmatched junction bases: 12. The CDR3 has 17 residues. CDR1 and CDR2 (germline): DFQATT, SNEGSKA (reference sequence). CDR3 sequence reads: CSARDTRRGQGHQPQHF. In DNA form, the CDR3 reads TGCAGTGCTAGAGATACCCGCCGCGGACAGGGTCATCAGCCCCAGCATTTT.

This clonotype was observed once. V is TRBV29-1 and J is TRBJ2-3; 10 bases fit TRBD1. This CDR3 has 14 residues. V dropped 5 bases and J dropped 4; count of bases not matched to a gene: 6. Germline CDR1 is SQVTM and CDR2 is ANQGSEA. Written as DNA, the CDR3 is TGCAGCGTTCGGACAGGGGGGCGAGCAGATACGCAGTATTTT. Protein sequence: CSVRTGGRADTQYF.

This clonotype came up once. The gene calls are TRBV29-1 and TRBJ2-6, with D perhaps TRBD2 (5 bases). The CDR3 contains 18 residues. V lost 0 bases to trimming and J lost 1 base, with 16 bases between them. Germline CDR1 is SQVTM and CDR2 is ANQGSEA. The CDR3 loop is CSVEDPQKRLSGANVLTF. The CDR3 nucleotides are TGCAGCGTTGAAGACCCACAAAAGCGGCTATCTGGGGCCAACGTCCTGACTTTC.

V usage is TRBV20-1 and J usage is TRBJ2-5; D is undetermined. V was trimmed by 3 bases and J by 4 bases, leaving 6 bases between them. The CDR3 covers 11 residues. Germline V gene data show CDR1 as DFQATT and CDR2 as SNEGSKA (reference sequence). The CDR3 loop is CSARVGETQYF. CDR3 coding DNA: TGCAGTGCTAGGGTGGGAGAGACCCAGTACTTC.

V gene TRBV15 combines with J gene TRBJ2-7, with 8 bases that match TRBD2. Germline loops: CDR1 LNHNV, CDR2 YYDKDF (reference sequence). This CDR3 comprises 15 residues. The V and J ends lost 1 base and 6 bases, in that order; junction bases with no gene match: 8. The CDR3 is CATSRGASGHLEQYF. The DNA of the CDR3 is TGTGCCACCAGCAGAGGGGCTAGCGGGCACCTCGAGCAGTACTTC.

CDR3: CASSDVRGQGEKLFF. In nucleotides, the CDR3 is TGTGCCAGCAGTGATGTTCGGGGACAGGGTGAAAAACTGTTTTTT. The chain is built from TRBV2 and TRBJ1-4; 9 bases fit TRBD1. Germline V gene sequence: CDR1 SNHLY, CDR2 FYNNEI. The CDR3 loop spans 15 amino acids. J was trimmed by 7 bases and V by 3 bases; bases with no gene match: 6.

The chain links TRBV13 to TRBJ2-1; 9 bases are a match to TRBD1. The V gene's germline CDR1 is PRHDT and CDR2 FYEKMQ (reference sequence). The CDR3 has 17 amino acids. The ends lost 5 bases at V and 2 bases at J; junction bases unmatched: 10. CDR3 residues: CASSLSGQGFTYNEQFF. For the CDR3, the DNA is TGTGCCAGCAGCCTTTCGGGACAGGGTTTTACCTACAATGAGCAGTTCTTC.

J is TRBJ2-3 and V is TRBV29-1, with D possibly matching TRBD2 (6 bases). This CDR3 is built from 14 residues. The V gene's germline CDR1 is SQVTM and CDR2 ANQGSEA. Trimming removed 7 bases at V and 4 bases at J, with 18 bases between. The CDR3 here is CSALGGLAADTQYF. The CDR3 DNA reads TGCAGCGCCCTCGGGGGACTGGCAGCAGATACGCAGTATTTT.

This clonotype was found a few times. The chain carries TRBV19 and TRBJ1-2; D remains ambiguous. The CDR3 consists of 14 residues. Between the trimmed V and J ends, which lost 6 bases and 0 bases, there was a span of 11 bases. Germline V gene lookup returns CDR1 LNHDA and CDR2 SQIVND (reference sequence). This chain's CDR3 is CASSPRGTNYGYTF. Written as DNA, the CDR3 is TGTGCCAGTAGCCCGCGTGGGACTAACTATGGCTACACCTTC.

The chain links TRBV29-1 to TRBJ2-2, with D perhaps matching TRBD1 (6 bases). Per germline, CDR1 SQVTM and CDR2 ANQGSEA. The length of the CDR3 is 14 residues. The V end was cut by 5 bases, the J end by 4 bases, with 14 bases between. CDR3: CSVRDTRGTGELFF. As DNA, the CDR3 is TGCAGCGTTCGGGACACACGAGGCACCGGGGAGCTGTTTTTT.

The chain uses TRBV27 and TRBJ2-3, with 8 positions matching TRBD2. CDR1 and CDR2 from the germline V gene are MNHEY and SMNVEV (reference sequence). The V and J ends lost 7 bases and 6 bases, in that order; junction bases with no gene match: 21. The CDR3 contains 18 residues. Here the CDR3 reads CASTTKLTEAGVMDTQYF. In DNA, the CDR3 is TGTGCCAGCACCACAAAACTCACGGAAGCGGGAGTGATGGATACGCAGTATTTT.

The chain uses TRBV30 and TRBJ1-4, with TRBD1 matching 10 bases. CDR3 length equals 14 residues. V lost 1 base and J lost 10; bases outside the gene matches: 6. Germline loops: CDR1 GTSNPN, CDR2 SVGIG (reference sequence). In DNA, the CDR3 is TGTGCCTGGAGTGGACAGGGGGCGCGTGGAAAACTGTTTTTT. The encoded protein is CAWSGQGARGKLFF.

The V and J genes are TRBV29-1 and TRBJ2-3, with unresolved D. This CDR3 has 12 amino acids. V lost 6 bases to trimming and J lost 1 base, with 8 bases between them. Germline-derived CDR1 and CDR2 are SQVTM and ANQGSEA. CDR3 bases: TGCAGCGTGGATGCTCGCACAGATACGCAGTATTTT. This gives the protein CSVDARTDTQYF.

The V call is TRBV27, the J call TRBJ2-3; no clear D gene. Germline assignment: CDR1 MNHEY and CDR2 SMNVEV (reference sequence). This CDR3 has 11 amino acids. The V gene lost 4 bases and the J gene lost 5 bases, with 4 bases spanning the gap. The CDR3 DNA reads as TGTGCCAGCAGTTCCGTAGATACGCAGTATTTT. Translating gives CASSSVDTQYF.

V gene TRBV6-5 combines with J gene TRBJ1-1; no firm D call. The V gene lost 7 bases and the J gene lost 0 bases, with 6 bases spanning the gap. CDR3 length equals 12 residues. CDR1 and CDR2 from the germline V gene are MNHEY and SVGAGI. Here the CDR3 DNA reads TGTGCCAGCACCAGTATGAACACTGAAGCTTTCTTT. Amino acids: CASTSMNTEAFF.

This clonotype appeared a single time. V and J are TRBV19 and TRBJ2-1, with TRBD2 identical over 10 bases. V trimming: 3 bases; J trimming: 8 bases; junction bases outside the gene matches: 7. The CDR3 contains 15 residues. Germline CDR1 is LNHDA and CDR2 is SQIVND (reference sequence). CDR3 sequence reads: CASSMVPSGSYEQFF. The DNA for the CDR3 is TGTGCCAGTAGTATGGTGCCTAGCGGGAGCTATGAGCAGTTCTTC.

The CDR3 bases are TGTGCCAGCAGCTTACGGGGCCAGCACAATCAGCCCCAGCATTTT. Translation gives CASSLRGQHNQPQHF. The V call is TRBV13, the J call TRBJ1-5, with D maybe TRBD1 (5 bases). V lost 2 bases and J lost 3, with 11 bases in between. The CDR3 covers 15 residues. Germline lookup yields CDR1 PRHDT and CDR2 FYEKMQ (reference sequence). Supplemented by reference TRBV13 and TRBJ1-5, the full variable domain reads AAGVIQSPRHLIKEKRETATLKCYPIPRHDTVYWYQQGPGQDPQFLISFYEKMQSDKGSIPDRFSAQQFSDYHSELNMSSLELGDSALYFCASSLRGQHNQPQHFGDGTRLSIL.

The chain couples TRBV29-1 to TRBJ2-3, with a weak D call TRBD2 (6 bases). The CDR3 contains 12 residues. Germline V CDR1 and CDR2: SQVTM, ANQGSEA. Trimming took off 1 base at V and 5 bases at J, with 7 bases between the two ends. Here the CDR3 reads CSVEGRGDTQYF. The DNA of the CDR3 is TGCAGCGTTGAAGGGCGGGGAGATACGCAGTATTTT.